These 17 T cell receptor beta chains were all obtained from the same sample, sequenced in a study of blood T cell repertoires in COVID-19. Method: immunoSEQ multiplex PCR; TCRdb's copy keeps in-frame clones and lacks some. The table shows approximately 28,000 clones, with around 94% occurring only once. Material: peripheral blood. The receptor source for this set is a woman between 65 and 79 years old with COVID-19, enrolled during active disease.

V gene TRBV2 combines with J gene TRBJ2-7; 7 bases line up with TRBD1. The CDR3 sequence is 14 residues long. Germline values: CDR1 SNHLY, CDR2 FYNNEI. Unmatched junction bases numbered 7, after V lost 6 bases and J lost 2 bases. The CDR3 coding sequence is TGTGCCAGCAGGACCGGGACAGCAACCTACGAGCAGTACTTC. It specifies CASRTGTATYEQYF.

This clone was seen just once. This rearrangement joins TRBV6-5 to TRBJ2-5; 8 bases are shared with TRBD2. Germline-derived CDR1 and CDR2 are MNHEY and SVGAGI. Trimming cost V 6 bases and J 1 base; bases outside gene matches: 7. The CDR3 runs to 15 residues. DNA of the CDR3: TGTGCCAGCAGACCTACCGGGGGGGTCCAAGAGACCCAGTACTTC. Translation gives CASRPTGGVQETQYF.

This clone was observed a single time. The chain is built from TRBV9 and TRBJ2-5; D might be TRBD2 (6 bases). CDR1 is SGDLS and CDR2 is YYNGEE in the germline V gene. The V gene lost 0 bases and the J gene lost 7 bases, with 13 bases spanning the gap. The CDR3 covers 14 residues. The CDR3: CASSVAGLQTTQYF. CDR3 sequence (DNA): TGTGCCAGCAGCGTAGCGGGACTCCAGACGACCCAGTACTTC.

This clone was observed once. The chain links TRBV30 to TRBJ1-5; D uncertain. V lost 2 bases and J 2 bases, leaving 7 bases between the germline ends. The CDR3 length is 13 residues. CDR1 GTSNPN and CDR2 SVGIG come from the germline V gene (reference sequence). As DNA, the CDR3 is TGTGCCTGGAGTCTCCAGGGCAATCAGCCCCAGCATTTT. This gives the protein CAWSLQGNQPQHF.

The chain employs TRBV19 and TRBJ2-3, with 7 positions matching TRBD1. Trimming cost V 5 bases and J 1 base; bases outside gene matches: 6. Per the germline V gene, CDR1 is LNHDA and CDR2 is SQIVND (reference sequence). The CDR3 is made up of 15 amino acids. The CDR3 DNA is TGTGCCAGTAGTTTGGGACAGATAGGCACAGATACGCAGTATTTT. It encodes CASSLGQIGTDTQYF.

The chain uses TRBV3-1 (or the pseudogene TRBV3-2) and TRBJ1-4, with no clear D. Trimming took off 2 bases at V and 8 bases at J, with 9 bases between the two ends. Germline lookup yields CDR1 LGHDT and CDR2 YNNKEL (reference sequence). CDR3 length: 13 amino acids. The CDR3 region has the DNA TGTGCCAGCAGCCAACTACGGGGAGAAAAACTGTTTTTT. Amino acids: CASSQLRGEKLFF.

This chain connects TRBV9 to TRBJ1-6; perhaps TRBD1 as D (5 bases). Germline V gene data show CDR1 as SGDLS and CDR2 as YYNGEE. This CDR3 comprises 16 residues. V lost 6 bases and J lost 0, with 13 bases in between. The CDR3 region is CASKPRQSSYNSPLHF. Written as DNA, the CDR3 is TGTGCCAGCAAGCCCCGACAGAGCTCCTATAATTCACCCCTCCACTTT.

The chain has TRBV7-8 and TRBJ1-4, with TRBD1 identical over 8 bases. Per the germline V gene, CDR1 is SGHVS and CDR2 is FQNEAQ. The CDR3 length is 15 residues. V was clipped by 3 bases and J by 5 bases; unmatched bases: 5. The CDR3 here is CASSFGDRTNEKLFF. The CDR3 coding sequence is TGTGCCAGCAGCTTTGGGGACAGGACCAATGAAAAACTGTTTTTT.

The V and J genes are TRBV2 and TRBJ1-1, with D unclear. In germline, CDR1 is SNHLY, CDR2 FYNNEI. The CDR3 totals 14 residues. V was cut by 1 base and J by 1 base, with 7 bases left in between. This CDR3 is CASSEVDTNTEAFF. The CDR3 DNA reads as TGTGCCAGCAGTGAAGTTGACACGAACACTGAAGCTTTCTTT.

This clone was observed a single time. V usage is TRBV11-2 and J usage is TRBJ1-3; TRBD1 matches at 7 bases. The CDR3 runs 18 residues. Germline assignment: CDR1 SGHAT and CDR2 FQNNGV. The V segment lost 7 bases and the J segment 2 bases; nucleotides outside the gene matches: 17. The CDR3 nucleotides are TGTGCCAGCACCGCGGAACCGGGACAGATTTTGGCTGGAAACACCATATATTTT. It specifies CASTAEPGQILAGNTIYF.

The rearrangement links TRBV5-1 to TRBJ2-1; TRBD2 is a possible D gene (7 bases). Germline-derived CDR1 and CDR2 are SGHRS and YFSETQ. Trimming took 6 bases from V and 10 from J, leaving 23 bases between them. The length of the CDR3 is 15 residues. CDR3 sequence (DNA): TGCGCCAGCAACCCCGGAGGGGGAGGGCCCTCCGAGCAGTTCTTC. The encoded protein is CASNPGGGGPSEQFF.

V is TRBV6-5 and J is TRBJ1-2; D is ambiguous. Trimming stripped 9 bases from V and 4 bases from J, with 12 bases between. This CDR3 is built from 12 residues. The germline V gene has CDR1 MNHEY and CDR2 SVGAGI. The CDR3: CASSTAGYGYTF. As DNA, the CDR3 is TGTGCCAGTTCGACGGCGGGCTATGGCTACACCTTC.

The V and J genes are TRBV7-9 and TRBJ1-1, with TRBD1 as a possible D gene (5 bases). CDR1 and CDR2 (germline): SEHNR, FQNEAQ (reference sequence). The V end lost 5 bases, the J end lost 4 bases, and 11 bases lay between the germline ends. This CDR3 spans 13 amino acids. In nucleotides, the CDR3 is TGTGCCAGCAGCGACCGAAGGGGCACTGAAGCTTTCTTT. Its protein is CASSDRRGTEAFF.

V usage is TRBV28 and J usage is TRBJ1-4; D gene unclear. The CDR3 consists of 13 residues. Trimming removed 7 bases at V and 5 bases at J, with 11 bases between. Looked up from germline, CDR1 is MDHEN and CDR2 is SYDVKM. CDR3 region: CASNKNQNEKLFF. CDR3 sequence (DNA): TGTGCCAGCAACAAAAATCAAAATGAAAAACTGTTTTTT.

CDR3 sequence (DNA): TGTGCCAGCAGTTTCAACAGGGGTGGCTACACCTTC. Translated: CASSFNRGGYTF. The J gene is TRBJ1-2, the V gene TRBV12-3 or TRBV12-4; 7 bases are shared with TRBD1. Unmatched junction bases numbered 2, after V lost 3 bases and J lost 7 bases. CDR3 size: 12 residues.

The rearrangement joins TRBV28 to TRBJ2-5; D uncertain. Germline-derived CDR1 and CDR2 are MDHEN and SYDVKM. The CDR3 length is 13 residues. Trimming left V 2 bases short and J 5 bases short, with 9 bases between. CDR3 in amino acids: CASSLAQTETQYF. Written as DNA, the CDR3 is TGTGCCAGCAGTTTAGCACAGACGGAGACCCAGTACTTC.

The rearrangement joins TRBV19 to TRBJ2-7, with 12 bases fitting TRBD2. The J segment lost 4 bases and the V segment lost 5 bases, leaving 6 bases of the junction unmatched. The CDR3 spans 15 residues. Germline CDR1 reads LNHDA; CDR2 reads SQIVND (reference sequence). In DNA, the CDR3 is TGTGCCAGTAGTCCCCGGACTAGCGGGGAGTACGAGCAGTACTTC. Amino acids: CASSPRTSGEYEQYF.